This T cell receptor (beta chain) was identified during a study of shared clonotypes between healthy human individuals. As concerns this clone: What it binds is not known.

Sequencing used immunoSEQ multiplex PCR; TCRdb keeps in-frame clones, though not all of them. Of 2 million to 2.5 million clones in the sample, 85% to 95% were seen once. Findings of the study overall: Estimated richness values were generally larger in naive subsets than in memory subsets.

The receptor comes from a man aged 18-30 years in good health. Some clones in this sample may be carry-over from other donors' samples. The sequenced sample was naive CD4+ T cells from PBMCs. Subset reported: CD45RA+ positively selected.

The CDR3 region has the DNA TGTGCCAGCAGTGGACAGTTCTACGAGCAGTACTTC. Translating gives CASSGQFYEQYF. V gene TRBV28 combines with J gene TRBJ2-7; a weak D match, TRBD1 (6 bases). This CDR3 is built from 12 residues. Germline lookup yields CDR1 MDHEN and CDR2 SYDVKM. Trimming stripped 5 bases from V and 3 bases from J, with 8 bases between.